The 27 T cell receptor beta chains reported below all come from one sample, sequenced in a study of cytomegalovirus exposure and HLA in healthy donors. The study ran its PCR with 60 Vbeta and 13 Jbeta primers. Measured with immunoSEQ multiplex PCR; TCRdb has only the in-frame clones, and not every one. The sample carries fewer than 150,000 clones, over 70% recorded once. Specimen: PBMCs. The receptor source for this set is a woman aged 45-60 years in good health and CMV-seropositive.

V usage is TRBV6-6 and J usage is TRBJ1-3; the D is unclear. Germline lookup yields CDR1 MNHNY and CDR2 SVGAGI (reference sequence). The CDR3 extends over 16 amino acids. V lost 6 bases and J lost 4, with 19 bases in between. The DNA of the CDR3 is TGTGCCAGCAGCCAAGCTCCGACCGGAGCGGGAAACACCATATATTTT. This codes for CASSQAPTGAGNTIYF.

Concerning this clone: The junction departs from the called germline gene at one end, perhaps through a read error. The same CDR3 is also encoded by other DNA sequences in this sample. CDR3: CAWRLAGTYEQYF. In nucleotides, the CDR3 is TGTGCATGGAGACTAGCGGGAACCTACGAGCAGTACTTC. The chain links TRBV30 to TRBJ2-7; 11 nucleotides line up with TRBD2. Germline V gene lookup returns CDR1 GTSNPN and CDR2 SVGIG (reference sequence). The CDR3 covers 13 residues.

The gene calls are TRBV5-1 and TRBJ2-5; 10 bases align to TRBD1. CDR3 size: 17 residues. V trimming: 0 bases; J trimming: 3 bases; junction bases outside the gene matches: 8. Germline values: CDR1 SGHRS, CDR2 YFSETQ. The CDR3 sequence: CASSLGSGQGREETQYF. CDR3 DNA sequence: TGCGCCAGCAGCTTGGGGTCGGGACAGGGGAGGGAAGAGACCCAGTACTTC.

The V call is TRBV29-1, the J call TRBJ1-1; TRBD1 agrees at 10 bases. This CDR3 contains 12 residues. CDR1 is SQVTM, CDR2 ANQGSEA, per germline. The junction had 2 bases not matched to a gene; V was cut back by 6 bases and J by 4 bases. CDR3 bases: TGCAGCGTCTGGACAGGGGGCACTGAAGCTTTCTTT. Its protein is CSVWTGGTEAFF.

This clone was picked up one time. The J gene is TRBJ1-2, the V gene TRBV18; 7 nucleotides align to TRBD1. This CDR3 comprises 15 residues. V was pared by 6 bases and J by 6 bases, with 13 bases of the junction left unmatched. From germline, CDR1 is KGHSH and CDR2 LQKENI. Here the CDR3 reads CASSQGQALLDGYTF. CDR3 nucleotide sequence: TGTGCCAGCTCGCAAGGACAGGCCCTACTCGATGGCTACACCTTC.

The rearrangement uses TRBV6-1 and TRBJ2-3, with a possible D match to TRBD1 (6 bases). The V and J ends lost 6 bases and 0 bases respectively, with 10 bases between them. Germline V gene data show CDR1 as MNHNS and CDR2 as SASEGT. This CDR3 is built from 14 residues. The CDR3, as DNA: TGTGCCAGCAGGCTGGACAGTAGCACAGATACGCAGTATTTT. Its protein product is CASRLDSSTDTQYF.

This chain joins TRBV18 and TRBJ2-1; 10 nucleotides line up with TRBD1. J gave up 6 bases and V 5 bases, and 10 bases lay outside the gene matches. Germline loops: CDR1 KGHSH, CDR2 LQKENI. The CDR3 spans 16 residues. CDR3 coding DNA: TGTGCCAGCTCAGGGGGGCAGACAGGGGGCTTCAATGAGCAGTTCTTC. Encoded protein: CASSGGQTGGFNEQFF.

This clone was detected only a few times. The J gene is TRBJ1-4, the V gene TRBV6-5; no reliable D call. The CDR3 length is 15 residues. CDR1 and CDR2 from the germline V gene are MNHEY and SVGAGI. The germline V and J ends were trimmed by 0 bases and 8 bases, with 13 bases remaining between them. The CDR3 reads CASSYSRANGEKLFF. As DNA, the CDR3 is TGTGCCAGCAGTTACTCGAGGGCGAATGGAGAAAAACTGTTTTTT.

The J gene is TRBJ2-3, the V gene TRBV7-2, with 9 positions matching TRBD2. With 1 base clipped from V and 2 bases from J, the junction kept 4 bases outside the gene matches. This CDR3 region has 16 residues. Germline values: CDR1 SGHTA, CDR2 FQGNSA. This chain's CDR3 is CASSLGAGGYTDTQYF. The CDR3 DNA sequence: TGTGCCAGCAGCTTAGGTGCGGGGGGGTACACAGATACGCAGTATTTT.

The rearrangement links TRBV29-1 to TRBJ2-5; possibly TRBD1 for D (6 bases). Trimming removed 6 bases at V and 3 bases at J, with 11 bases between. CDR1 and CDR2 from the germline V gene are SQVTM and ANQGSEA. The CDR3 runs 12 residues. This chain's CDR3 is CSVDKGEETQYF. The CDR3, as DNA: TGCAGCGTCGATAAGGGGGAAGAGACCCAGTACTTC.

This clone was counted a few times. The chain is built from TRBV18 and TRBJ1-1, with 8 bases that match TRBD1. There are 15 residues in the CDR3. With 1 base clipped from V and 5 bases from J, the junction kept 6 bases outside the gene matches. In germline, CDR1 is KGHSH, CDR2 LQKENI. The CDR3 DNA sequence: TGTGCCAGCTCACCACTCCCAGGGGGCGGGACTGAAGCTTTCTTT. Amino acids: CASSPLPGGGTEAFF.

This clone has more than one count but fewer than ten. The chain employs TRBV19 and TRBJ1-2, with D hard to call. Germline CDR1 LNHDA, CDR2 SQIVND (reference sequence). This CDR3 region has 14 residues. The V gene lost 10 bases and the J gene lost 2 bases, with 17 bases spanning the gap. The CDR3 protein is CATKDLKENYGYTF. The DNA of the CDR3 is TGTGCCACAAAAGACCTCAAGGAGAACTATGGCTACACCTTC.

The rearrangement links TRBV2 to TRBJ2-2, with 12 bases identical to TRBD2. The CDR3 is 15 residues long. Trimming at V came to 6 bases and at J to 7 bases, leaving 6 bases not matched to a gene. Per germline, CDR1 SNHLY and CDR2 FYNNEI. The CDR3 here is CASRPGLAGIGELFF. CDR3 DNA sequence: TGTGCCAGCAGACCGGGACTAGCGGGCATCGGGGAGCTGTTTTTT.

V gene TRBV11-1 combines with J gene TRBJ1-1; D unclear. Trimming cost V 8 bases and J 0 bases, with 19 bases left between them. The CDR3 loop spans 16 amino acids. CDR1 and CDR2 from the germline V gene are SGHAT and FQDESV (reference sequence). The CDR3 bases are TGTGCCAGCTCTGGAGCATCCGTTCTATTGAACACTGAAGCTTTCTTT. Its protein product is CASSGASVLLNTEAFF.

The chain has TRBV19 and TRBJ2-7, with D tentatively TRBD1 (5 bases). This CDR3 spans 16 amino acids. The V gene lost 3 bases and the J gene lost 5 bases, with 20 bases spanning the gap. The germline CDR1 and CDR2 sequences are LNHDA and SQIVND (reference sequence). The CDR3 spells CASSIEATAGLNEQYF. The CDR3, as DNA: TGTGCCAGTAGTATCGAGGCGACAGCTGGCCTGAACGAGCAGTACTTC.

The chain carries TRBV9 and TRBJ1-2; TRBD1 aligns across 11 bases. CDR3 length equals 14 residues. V was clipped by 1 base and J by 7 bases; unmatched bases: 3. In germline, CDR1 is SGDLS, CDR2 YYNGEE. CDR3 in DNA: TGTGCCAGCAGCGTACGGACAGGGGGCATTGGCTACACCTTC. Encoded protein: CASSVRTGGIGYTF.

The chain recombines TRBV11-3 with TRBJ2-3; tentative D call: TRBD2 (6 bases). Trimming left V 1 base short and J 3 bases short, with 11 bases between. The germline V gene has CDR1 SGHNT and CDR2 YENEEA. This CDR3 has 15 residues. The CDR3 is CASSLGSAGTDTQYF. CDR3 bases: TGTGCCAGCAGCTTAGGTTCCGCGGGAACAGATACGCAGTATTTT.

This chain links TRBV9 with TRBJ1-2, with TRBD1 identical over 8 bases. Germline V gene sequence: CDR1 SGDLS, CDR2 YYNGEE. J lost 7 bases, V lost 3 bases, and 8 bases had no gene match. The length of the CDR3 is 14 residues. CDR3 nucleotides: TGTGCCAGCAGCGAGCGGACAGGGCTTCTTGGCTACACCTTC. It specifies CASSERTGLLGYTF.

The CDR3 DNA follows: TGTGCCAGCAGCCTCCAAGGGGGAGTCGAGGCCAAAAACATTCAGTACTTC. Translation: CASSLQGGVEAKNIQYF. This chain connects TRBV7-2 to TRBJ2-4, with a weak D call TRBD1 (6 bases). Germline lookup yields CDR1 SGHTA and CDR2 FQGNSA. The CDR3 totals 17 residues. V lost 5 bases and J 1 base, leaving 18 bases between the germline ends.

The V and J genes are TRBV7-8 and TRBJ2-1, with TRBD2 identical over 13 bases. The CDR3 totals 19 residues. CDR1 SGHVS and CDR2 FQNEAQ come from the germline V gene. V was pared by 2 bases and J by 9 bases, with 16 bases of the junction left unmatched. The CDR3 sequence is CASSLLRPFGTSGAVEQFF. The CDR3 DNA reads as TGTGCCAGCAGCTTACTAAGACCGTTCGGGACTAGCGGGGCGGTTGAGCAGTTCTTC.

CDR3 loop: CASSVLAGVGETQYF. The CDR3 nucleotides are TGTGCCAGCAGCGTATTAGCGGGAGTAGGAGAGACCCAGTACTTC. This chain uses TRBV9 with TRBJ2-5, with 9 positions matching TRBD2. Germline trimming cut 1 base from V and 4 bases from J; bases unmatched to any gene: 5. Germline V gene sequence: CDR1 SGDLS, CDR2 YYNGEE. CDR3 length: 15 amino acids.

The chain couples TRBV7-2 to TRBJ1-1, with 12 bases aligning to TRBD1. V gave up 1 base and J gave up 1 base; unmatched junction bases: 10. The germline V gene encodes CDR1 SGHTA and CDR2 FQGNSA. There are 19 residues in the CDR3. The CDR3 reads CASSLVMPGTGGRNTEAFF. The CDR3 nucleotides are TGTGCCAGCAGCTTAGTGATGCCCGGGACAGGGGGCAGGAACACTGAAGCTTTCTTT.

CDR3 DNA sequence: TGTGCCAGCAGGTGGGCCGGGACAGGGCCTCAAGAGACCCAGTACTTC. This sequence encodes CASRWAGTGPQETQYF. This chain joins TRBV2 and TRBJ2-5; 9 positions match TRBD1. Germline CDR1 SNHLY, CDR2 FYNNEI. V dropped 6 bases and J dropped 2; count of bases not matched to a gene: 10. The CDR3 is 16 residues long.

The chain carries TRBV19 and TRBJ1-1, with a possible D match to TRBD1 (5 bases). The CDR3 loop spans 17 amino acids. CDR1 is LNHDA, CDR2 SQIVND, per germline (reference sequence). V gave up 2 bases and J gave up 1 base, with 17 bases separating them. This CDR3 is CASSIPLGAGGNTEAFF. For the CDR3, the DNA is TGTGCCAGTAGTATACCCCTCGGGGCCGGGGGGAACACTGAAGCTTTCTTT.

V gene TRBV18 combines with J gene TRBJ2-7; TRBD1 agrees at 10 bases. CDR1 KGHSH and CDR2 LQKENI come from the germline V gene. Trimming cost V 0 bases and J 1 base; bases outside gene matches: 0. The CDR3 length is 15 residues. CDR3 sequence (DNA): TGTGCCAGCTCACCACCGGGACAGGGGTCCTACGAGCAGTACTTC. Protein: CASSPPGQGSYEQYF.

CDR3 in DNA: TGTGCCTGGAGGGGATGGGCCAGCGGTACAAAAGAACCCACAGATACGCAGTATTTT. Encoded protein: CAWRGWASGTKEPTDTQYF. The chain has TRBV30 and TRBJ2-3; D may be TRBD2 (5 bases). CDR1 is GTSNPN and CDR2 is SVGIG in the germline V gene (reference sequence). CDR3 length: 19 residues. Trimming shortened V by 3 bases and J by 2 bases, and 27 bases separated the two germline ends.

This sequence joins TRBV28 and TRBJ2-7, with TRBD1 as a possible D gene (6 bases). Trimming left V 6 bases short and J 0 bases short, with 18 bases between. The CDR3 is 16 residues long. Germline V gene sequence: CDR1 MDHEN, CDR2 SYDVKM. DNA of the CDR3: TGTGCCAGCAGCGAAGGTGCCGGGACATACTCCTACGAGCAGTACTTC. Amino acid sequence: CASSEGAGTYSYEQYF.